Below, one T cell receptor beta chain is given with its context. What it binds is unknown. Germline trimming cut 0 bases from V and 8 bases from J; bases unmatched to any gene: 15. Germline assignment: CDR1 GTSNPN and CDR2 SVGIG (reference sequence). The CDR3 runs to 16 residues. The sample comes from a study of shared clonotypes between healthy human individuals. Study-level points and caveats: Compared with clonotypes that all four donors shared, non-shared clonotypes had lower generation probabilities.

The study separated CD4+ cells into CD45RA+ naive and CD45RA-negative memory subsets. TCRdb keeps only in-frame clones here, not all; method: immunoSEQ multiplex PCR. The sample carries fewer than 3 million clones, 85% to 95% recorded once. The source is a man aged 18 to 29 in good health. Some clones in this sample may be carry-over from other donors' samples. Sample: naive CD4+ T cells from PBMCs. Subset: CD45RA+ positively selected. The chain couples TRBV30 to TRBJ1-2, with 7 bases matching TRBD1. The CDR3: CAWSVPRSMTGKGYTF. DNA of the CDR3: TGTGCCTGGAGTGTTCCCCGATCCATGACAGGGAAAGGCTACACCTTC. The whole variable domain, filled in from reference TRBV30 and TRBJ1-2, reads SQTIHQWPATLVQPVGSPLSLECTVEGTSNPNLYWYRQAAGRGLQLLFYSVGIGQISSEVPQNLSASRPQDRQFILSSKKLLLSDSGFYLCAWSVPRSMTGKGYTFGSGTRLTVV.